The sequence of this TCR beta chain was determined in a study of glioma-infiltrating T cells after dendritic cell vaccination. Study-level background: At biweekly intervals, patients got three intradermal dendritic cell vaccine injections. Study-level results: Patients with more pretreatment TILs had longer time to progression and survival.

In the case of this clone: The antigen is undetermined.

After removal of 5 bases from V and 6 bases from J, the junction contained 14 bases not matched to a gene. The CDR3 is 16 amino acids. The germline gives CDR1 SGHTA, CDR2 FQGTGA. Profiling relied on immunoSEQ multiplex PCR, and the TCRdb table lists in-frame clones only, not all of them. The table shows tens of thousands of clones, with 80% to 90% occurring only once. Time point meaning: after dendritic cell vaccination, including at tumor progression/relapse. The sequence was collected from a human donor with glioblastoma. The chain is built from TRBV7-3 and TRBJ2-3; 7 positions agree with TRBD2. The source was blood, collected after dendritic cell vaccination. In DNA form, the CDR3 reads TGTGCCAGCAGCCCGAGGGAGGCGGGAGTAGGGGATACGCAGTATTTT. This gives the protein CASSPREAGVGDTQYF.